This T cell receptor beta chain was captured in a study of cytomegalovirus exposure and HLA in healthy donors. Study-wide points: Later analysis identified a missense DCLRE1C variant that was linked to TCR beta V- and J-gene trimming.

This clone was seen once. Its target is unknown. PCR involved 60 Vbeta and 13 Jbeta primers. Only in-frame clones appear in the TCRdb table, and some are missing; sequencing was by immunoSEQ multiplex PCR. The repertoire has 150,000 to 200,000 clones, about four fifths of them found once; the top ten carry approximately 0.39%. CDR3 length equals 17 residues. Germline CDR1 is SNHLY and CDR2 is FYNNEI. Trimming at V came to 2 bases and at J to 0 bases, leaving 4 bases not matched to a gene. Sequencing was done on a sample of PBMCs. The genes are TRBV2 and TRBJ2-6; 7 nucleotides line up with TRBD1. The receptor's source is a male donor in good health and CMV-seropositive. The CDR3 loop is CASSERDRASGANVLTF. CDR3 nucleotide sequence: TGTGCCAGCAGTGAACGTGACAGGGCCTCTGGGGCCAACGTCCTGACTTTC.